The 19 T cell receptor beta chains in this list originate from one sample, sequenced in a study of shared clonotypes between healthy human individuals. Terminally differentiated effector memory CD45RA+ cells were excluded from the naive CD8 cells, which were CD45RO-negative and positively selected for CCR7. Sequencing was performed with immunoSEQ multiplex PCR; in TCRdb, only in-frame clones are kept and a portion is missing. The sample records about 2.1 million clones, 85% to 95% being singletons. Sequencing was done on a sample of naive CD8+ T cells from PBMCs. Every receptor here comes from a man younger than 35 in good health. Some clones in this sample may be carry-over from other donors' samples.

CDR3 region: CASSGSADPNYGYTF. CDR3 in DNA: TGTGCCAGCAGTGGGTCGGCCGACCCAAACTATGGCTACACCTTC. The chain joins TRBV25-1 to TRBJ1-2; D gene uncertain. The germline CDR1 and CDR2 sequences are MGHDK and SYGVNS. The CDR3 contains 15 residues. V was pared by 4 bases and J by 2 bases, with 14 bases between.

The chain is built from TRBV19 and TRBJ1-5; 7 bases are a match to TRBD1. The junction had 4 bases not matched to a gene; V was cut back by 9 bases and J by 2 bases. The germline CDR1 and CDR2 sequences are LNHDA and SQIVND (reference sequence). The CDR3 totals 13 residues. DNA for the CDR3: TGTGCCAGCGAAACAGGGGGCAATCAGCCCCAGCATTTT. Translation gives CASETGGNQPQHF.

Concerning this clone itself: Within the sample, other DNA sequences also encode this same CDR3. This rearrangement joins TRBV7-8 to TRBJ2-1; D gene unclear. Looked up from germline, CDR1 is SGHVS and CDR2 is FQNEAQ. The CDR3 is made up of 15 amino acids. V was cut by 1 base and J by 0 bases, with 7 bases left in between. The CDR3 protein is CASSLGPSSYNEQFF. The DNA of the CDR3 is TGTGCCAGCAGCTTAGGACCGAGCTCCTACAATGAGCAGTTCTTC.

The CDR3 reads CAISDPSGISTDTQYF. As DNA, the CDR3 is TGTGCCATCAGTGACCCTAGCGGGATTAGCACAGATACGCAGTATTTT. This chain joins TRBV10-3 and TRBJ2-3; 9 bases fit TRBD2. V shed 3 bases and J 0 bases; nucleotides not matched to a gene: 4. The CDR3 length is 16 residues. The germline V gene encodes CDR1 ENHRY and CDR2 SYGVKD.

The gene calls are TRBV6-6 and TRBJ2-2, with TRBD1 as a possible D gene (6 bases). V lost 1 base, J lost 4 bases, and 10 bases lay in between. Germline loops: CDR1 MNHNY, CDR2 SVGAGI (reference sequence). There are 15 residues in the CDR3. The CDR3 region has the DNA TGTGCCAGCAGTTACTTCGGGACAAGCACCGGGGAGCTGTTTTTT. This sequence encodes CASSYFGTSTGELFF.

For the CDR3, the DNA is TGTGCCTGGAGTCCACCCCGGGCGGGAAATTCTGGAAACACCATATATTTT. Amino acids: CAWSPPRAGNSGNTIYF. The V call is TRBV30, the J call TRBJ1-3; no clear D gene. The CDR3 runs 17 residues. Germline CDR1 reads GTSNPN; CDR2 reads SVGIG (reference sequence). With 2 bases removed from V and 1 base from J, the gap between germline ends came to 18 bases.

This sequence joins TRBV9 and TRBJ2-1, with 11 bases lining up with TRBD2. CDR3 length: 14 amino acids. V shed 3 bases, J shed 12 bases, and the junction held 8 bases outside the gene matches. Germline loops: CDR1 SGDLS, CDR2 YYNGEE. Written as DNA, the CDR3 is TGTGCCAGCAGCGAACTAGCGGGAGAGCTAGGGCAGTTCTTC. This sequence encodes CASSELAGELGQFF.

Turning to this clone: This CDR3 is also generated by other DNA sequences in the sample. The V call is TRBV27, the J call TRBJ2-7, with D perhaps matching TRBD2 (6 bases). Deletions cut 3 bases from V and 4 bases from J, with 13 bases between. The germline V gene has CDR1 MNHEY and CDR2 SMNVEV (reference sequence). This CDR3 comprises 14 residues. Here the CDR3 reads CASSLGSGLYEQYF. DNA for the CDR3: TGTGCCAGCAGTTTGGGGAGCGGGCTATACGAGCAGTACTTC.

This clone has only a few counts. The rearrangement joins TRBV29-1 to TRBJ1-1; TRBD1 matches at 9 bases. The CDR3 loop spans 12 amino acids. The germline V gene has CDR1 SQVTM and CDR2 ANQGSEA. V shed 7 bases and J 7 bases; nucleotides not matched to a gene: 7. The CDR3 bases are TGCAGCGGGGGACAGGGCGATTTTGAAGCTTTCTTT. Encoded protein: CSGGQGDFEAFF. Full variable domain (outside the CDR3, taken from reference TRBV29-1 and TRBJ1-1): SAVISQKPSRDICQRGTSLTIQCQVDSQVTMMFWYRQQPGQSLTLIATANQGSEATYESGFVIDKFPISRPNLTFSTLTVSNMSPEDSSIYLCSGGQGDFEAFFGQGTRLTVV.

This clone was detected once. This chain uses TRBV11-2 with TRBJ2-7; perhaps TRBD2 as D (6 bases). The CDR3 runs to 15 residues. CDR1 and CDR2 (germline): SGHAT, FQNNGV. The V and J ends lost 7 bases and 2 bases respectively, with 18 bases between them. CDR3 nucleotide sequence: TGTGCCAGCACTCCGGGAGCCACTAACCCCTACGAGCAGTACTTC. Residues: CASTPGATNPYEQYF.

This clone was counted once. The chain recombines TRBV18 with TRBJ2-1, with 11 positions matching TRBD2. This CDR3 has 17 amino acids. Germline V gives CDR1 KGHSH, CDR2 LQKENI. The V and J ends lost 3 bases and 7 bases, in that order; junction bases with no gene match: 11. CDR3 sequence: CASSPPQLAGVYNEQFF. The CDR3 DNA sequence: TGTGCCAGCTCACCTCCTCAACTAGCGGGAGTATATAATGAGCAGTTCTTC.

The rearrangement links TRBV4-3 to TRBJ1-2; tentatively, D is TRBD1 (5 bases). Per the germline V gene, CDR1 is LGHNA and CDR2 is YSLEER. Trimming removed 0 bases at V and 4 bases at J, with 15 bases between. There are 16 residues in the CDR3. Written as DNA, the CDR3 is TGCGCCAGCAGCCAAGATTTCCGTCCAGGGCCCTATGGCTACACCTTC. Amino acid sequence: CASSQDFRPGPYGYTF.

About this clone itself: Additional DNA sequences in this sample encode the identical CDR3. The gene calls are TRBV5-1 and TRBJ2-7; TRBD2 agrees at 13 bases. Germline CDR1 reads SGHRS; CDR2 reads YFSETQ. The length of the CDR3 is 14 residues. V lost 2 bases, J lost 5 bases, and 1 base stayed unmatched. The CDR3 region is CASSLGLAGDEQYF. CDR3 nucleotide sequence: TGCGCCAGCAGCTTAGGACTAGCGGGAGACGAGCAGTACTTC.

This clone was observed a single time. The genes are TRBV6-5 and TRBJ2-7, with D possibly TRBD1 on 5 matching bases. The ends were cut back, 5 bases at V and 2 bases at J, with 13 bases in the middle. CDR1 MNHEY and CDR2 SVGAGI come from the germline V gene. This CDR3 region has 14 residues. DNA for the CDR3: TGTGCCAGCAGTGCAGGGCAAACTACCTACGAGCAGTACTTC. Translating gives CASSAGQTTYEQYF.

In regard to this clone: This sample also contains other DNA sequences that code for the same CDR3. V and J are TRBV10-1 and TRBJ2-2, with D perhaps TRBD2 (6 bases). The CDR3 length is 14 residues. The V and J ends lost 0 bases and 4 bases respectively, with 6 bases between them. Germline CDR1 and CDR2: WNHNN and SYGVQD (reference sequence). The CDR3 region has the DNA TGCGCCAGCAGTGAGTCGGGGGGCACCGGGGAGCTGTTTTTT. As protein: CASSESGGTGELFF.

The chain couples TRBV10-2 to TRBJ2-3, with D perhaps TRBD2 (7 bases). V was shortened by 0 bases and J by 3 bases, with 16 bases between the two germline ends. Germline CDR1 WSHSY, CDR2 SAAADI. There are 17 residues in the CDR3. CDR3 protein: CASSESKWGGGTDTQYF. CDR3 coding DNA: TGCGCCAGCAGTGAGTCGAAGTGGGGGGGCGGGACAGATACGCAGTATTTT.

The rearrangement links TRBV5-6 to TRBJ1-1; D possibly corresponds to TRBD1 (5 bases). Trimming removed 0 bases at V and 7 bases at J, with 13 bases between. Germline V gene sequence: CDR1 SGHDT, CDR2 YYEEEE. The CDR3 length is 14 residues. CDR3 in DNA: TGTGCCAGCAGCTTGGCCGGGACTACCTATGAAGCTTTCTTT. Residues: CASSLAGTTYEAFF.

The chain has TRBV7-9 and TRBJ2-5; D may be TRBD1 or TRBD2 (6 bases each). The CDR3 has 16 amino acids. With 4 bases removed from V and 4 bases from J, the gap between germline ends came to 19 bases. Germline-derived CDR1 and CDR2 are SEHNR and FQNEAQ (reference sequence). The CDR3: CASSYPSGAGSETQYF. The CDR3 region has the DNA TGTGCCAGCAGCTACCCCTCGGGGGCCGGCTCAGAGACCCAGTACTTC.

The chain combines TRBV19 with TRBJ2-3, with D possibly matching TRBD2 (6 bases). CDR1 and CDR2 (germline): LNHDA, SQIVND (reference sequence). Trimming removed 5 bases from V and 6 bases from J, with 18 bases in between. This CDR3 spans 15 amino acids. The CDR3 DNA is TGTGCCAGTAGTTGGAGGGACCTCGGGCAGGATACGCAGTATTTT. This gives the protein CASSWRDLGQDTQYF. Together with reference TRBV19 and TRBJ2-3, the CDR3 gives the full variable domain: DGGITQSPKYLFRKEGQNVTLSCEQNLNHDAMYWYRQDPGQGLRLIYYSQIVNDFQKGDIAEGYSVSREKKESFPLTVTSAQKNPTAFYLCASSWRDLGQDTQYFGPGTRLTVL.